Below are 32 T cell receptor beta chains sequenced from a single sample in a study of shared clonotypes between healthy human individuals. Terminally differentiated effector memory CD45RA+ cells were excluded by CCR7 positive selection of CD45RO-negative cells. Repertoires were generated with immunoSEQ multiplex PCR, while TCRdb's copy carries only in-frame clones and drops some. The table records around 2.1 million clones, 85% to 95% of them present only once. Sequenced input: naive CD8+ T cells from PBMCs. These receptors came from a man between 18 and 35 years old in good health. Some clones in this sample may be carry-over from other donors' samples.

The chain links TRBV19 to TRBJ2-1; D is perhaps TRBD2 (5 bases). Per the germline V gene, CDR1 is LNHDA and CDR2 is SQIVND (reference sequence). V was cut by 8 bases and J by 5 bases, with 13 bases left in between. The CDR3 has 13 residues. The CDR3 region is CASSKWGDNEQFF. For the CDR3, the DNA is TGTGCCAGTTCAAAATGGGGAGACAATGAGCAGTTCTTC.

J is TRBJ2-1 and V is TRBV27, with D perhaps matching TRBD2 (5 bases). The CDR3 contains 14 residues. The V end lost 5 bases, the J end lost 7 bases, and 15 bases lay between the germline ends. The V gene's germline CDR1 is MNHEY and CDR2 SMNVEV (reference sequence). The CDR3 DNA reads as TGTGCCAGCAGTCCCCGGGGAGTTATGAATGAGCAGTTCTTC. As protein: CASSPRGVMNEQFF.

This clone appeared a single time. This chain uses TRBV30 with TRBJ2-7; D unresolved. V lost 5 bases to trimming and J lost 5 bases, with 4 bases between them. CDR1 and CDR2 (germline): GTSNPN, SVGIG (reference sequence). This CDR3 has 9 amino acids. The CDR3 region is CAWVNEQYF. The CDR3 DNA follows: TGTGCCTGGGTCAACGAGCAGTACTTC.

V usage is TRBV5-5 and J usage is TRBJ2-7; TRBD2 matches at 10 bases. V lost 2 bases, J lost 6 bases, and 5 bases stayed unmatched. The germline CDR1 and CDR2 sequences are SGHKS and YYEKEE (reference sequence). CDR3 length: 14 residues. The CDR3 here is CASSFSGTSVEQYF. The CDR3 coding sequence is TGTGCCAGCAGCTTTTCCGGGACTAGCGTCGAGCAGTACTTC.

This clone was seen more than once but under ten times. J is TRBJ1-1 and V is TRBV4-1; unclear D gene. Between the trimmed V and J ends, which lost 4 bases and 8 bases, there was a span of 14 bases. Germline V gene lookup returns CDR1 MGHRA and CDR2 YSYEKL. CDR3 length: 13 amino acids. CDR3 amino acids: CASSPARRKEAFF. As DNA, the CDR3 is TGCGCCAGCAGCCCCGCCCGCAGAAAGGAAGCTTTCTTT.

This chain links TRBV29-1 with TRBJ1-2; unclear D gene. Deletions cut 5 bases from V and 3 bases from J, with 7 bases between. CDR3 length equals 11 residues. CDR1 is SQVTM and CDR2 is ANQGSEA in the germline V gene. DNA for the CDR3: TGCAGCGTTCAGAGTGACTATGGCTACACCTTC. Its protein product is CSVQSDYGYTF.

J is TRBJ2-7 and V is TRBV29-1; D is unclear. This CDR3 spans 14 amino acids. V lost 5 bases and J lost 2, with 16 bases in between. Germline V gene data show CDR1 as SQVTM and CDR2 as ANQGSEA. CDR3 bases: TGCAGCGTTTTTTTGACTTCGACCCCCTACGAGCAGTACTTC. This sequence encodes CSVFLTSTPYEQYF.

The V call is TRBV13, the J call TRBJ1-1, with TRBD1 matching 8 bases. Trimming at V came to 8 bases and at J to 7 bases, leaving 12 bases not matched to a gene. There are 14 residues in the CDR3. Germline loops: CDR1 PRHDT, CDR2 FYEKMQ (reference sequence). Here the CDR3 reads CASVGQGSRLEAFF. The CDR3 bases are TGTGCCAGCGTCGGACAGGGTTCAAGGCTTGAAGCTTTCTTT.

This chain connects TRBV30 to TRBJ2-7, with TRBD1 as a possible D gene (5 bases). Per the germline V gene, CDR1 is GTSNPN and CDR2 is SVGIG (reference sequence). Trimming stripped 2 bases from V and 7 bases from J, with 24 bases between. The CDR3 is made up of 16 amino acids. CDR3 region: CAWSHVGQLHTWEQYF. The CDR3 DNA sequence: TGTGCCTGGAGTCATGTGGGGCAGCTACATACTTGGGAGCAGTACTTC. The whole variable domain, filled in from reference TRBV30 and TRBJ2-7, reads SQTIHQWPATLVQPVGSPLSLECTVEGTSNPNLYWYRQAAGRGLQLLFYSVGIGQISSEVPQNLSASRPQDRQFILSSKKLLLSDSGFYLCAWSHVGQLHTWEQYFGPGTRLTVT.

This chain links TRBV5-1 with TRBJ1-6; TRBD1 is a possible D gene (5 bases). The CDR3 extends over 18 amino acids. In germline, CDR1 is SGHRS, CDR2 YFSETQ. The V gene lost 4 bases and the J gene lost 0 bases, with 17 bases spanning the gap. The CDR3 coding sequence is TGCGCCAGCAGCCTAACGTCGACAGACCGCTCCTATAATTCACCCCTCCACTTT. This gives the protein CASSLTSTDRSYNSPLHF.

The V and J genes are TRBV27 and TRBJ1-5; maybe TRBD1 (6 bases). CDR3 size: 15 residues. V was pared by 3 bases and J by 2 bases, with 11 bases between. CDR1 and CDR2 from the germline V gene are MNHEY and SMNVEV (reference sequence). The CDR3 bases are TGTGCCAGCAGTTTTGGGGGCTGGGGCAATCAGCCCCAGCATTTT. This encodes CASSFGGWGNQPQHF.

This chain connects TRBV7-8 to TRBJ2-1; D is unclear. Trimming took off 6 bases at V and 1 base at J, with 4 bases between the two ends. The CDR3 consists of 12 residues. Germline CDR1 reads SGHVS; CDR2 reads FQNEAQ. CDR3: CASRLSYNEQFF. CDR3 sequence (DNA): TGTGCCAGCAGACTGTCCTACAATGAGCAGTTCTTC.

In DNA form, the CDR3 reads TGTGCCTGGAGTGTACCCCTGATAGACGGCTACACCTTC. Amino acids: CAWSVPLIDGYTF. The genes are TRBV30 and TRBJ1-2; D is unclear. The CDR3 sequence is 13 residues long. The germline V gene encodes CDR1 GTSNPN and CDR2 SVGIG (reference sequence). Trimming took 0 bases from V and 8 from J, leaving 13 bases between them.

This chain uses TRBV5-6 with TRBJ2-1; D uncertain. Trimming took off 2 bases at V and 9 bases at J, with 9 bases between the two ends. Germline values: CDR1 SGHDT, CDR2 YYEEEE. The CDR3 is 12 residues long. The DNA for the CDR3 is TGTGCCAGCAGCTTCAGCACTTCTGAGCAGTTCTTC. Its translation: CASSFSTSEQFF. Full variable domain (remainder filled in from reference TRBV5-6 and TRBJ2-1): DAGVTQSPTHLIKTRGQQVTLRCSPKSGHDTVSWYQQALGQGPQFIFQYYEEEERQRGNFPDRFSGHQFPNYSSELNVNALLLGDSALYLCASSFSTSEQFFGPGTRLTVL.

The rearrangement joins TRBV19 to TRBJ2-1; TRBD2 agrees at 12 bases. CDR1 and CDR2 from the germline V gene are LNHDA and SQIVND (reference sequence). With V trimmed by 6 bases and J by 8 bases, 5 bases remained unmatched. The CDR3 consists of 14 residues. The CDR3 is CASRTSGSIDEQFF. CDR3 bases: TGTGCCAGTAGGACTAGCGGGAGCATCGATGAGCAGTTCTTC.

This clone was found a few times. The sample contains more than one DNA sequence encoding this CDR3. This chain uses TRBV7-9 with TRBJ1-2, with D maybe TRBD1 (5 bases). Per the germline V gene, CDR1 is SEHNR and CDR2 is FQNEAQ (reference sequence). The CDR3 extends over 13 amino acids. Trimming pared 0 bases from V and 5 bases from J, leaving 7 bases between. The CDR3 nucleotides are TGTGCCAGCAGCTTAGCTCAGGGATATGGCTACACCTTC. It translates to CASSLAQGYGYTF.

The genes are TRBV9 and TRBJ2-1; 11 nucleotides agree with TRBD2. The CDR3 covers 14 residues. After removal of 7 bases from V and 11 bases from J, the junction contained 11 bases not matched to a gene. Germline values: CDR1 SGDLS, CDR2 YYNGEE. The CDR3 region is CASRGGLAGGKQFF. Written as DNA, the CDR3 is TGTGCCAGCCGAGGGGGGCTAGCGGGAGGAAAGCAGTTCTTC.

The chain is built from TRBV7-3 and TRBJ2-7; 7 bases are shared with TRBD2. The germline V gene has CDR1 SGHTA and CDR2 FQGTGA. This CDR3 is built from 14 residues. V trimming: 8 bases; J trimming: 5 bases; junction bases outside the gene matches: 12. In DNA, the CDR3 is TGTGCCAGCGGCCTGATGGGGGGGACCAACGAGCAGTACTTC. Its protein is CASGLMGGTNEQYF. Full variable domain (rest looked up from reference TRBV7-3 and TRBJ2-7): GAGVSQTPSNKVTEKGKYVELRCDPISGHTALYWYRQSLGQGPEFLIYFQGTGAADDSGLPNDRFFAVRPEGSVSTLKIQRTERGDSAVYLCASGLMGGTNEQYFGPGTRLTVT.

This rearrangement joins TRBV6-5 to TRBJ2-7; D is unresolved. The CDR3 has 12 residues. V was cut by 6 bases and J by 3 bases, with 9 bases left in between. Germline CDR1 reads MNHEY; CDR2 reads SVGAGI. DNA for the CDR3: TGTGCCAGCAGACCCAACCTCTACGAGCAGTACTTC. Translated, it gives CASRPNLYEQYF.

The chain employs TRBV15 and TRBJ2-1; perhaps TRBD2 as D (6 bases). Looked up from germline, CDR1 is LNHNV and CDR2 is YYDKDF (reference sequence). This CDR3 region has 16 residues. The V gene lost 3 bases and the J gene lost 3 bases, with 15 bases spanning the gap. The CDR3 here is CATSSSRDSFYNEQFF. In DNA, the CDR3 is TGTGCCACCAGCAGTAGCCGGGACTCCTTCTACAATGAGCAGTTCTTC.

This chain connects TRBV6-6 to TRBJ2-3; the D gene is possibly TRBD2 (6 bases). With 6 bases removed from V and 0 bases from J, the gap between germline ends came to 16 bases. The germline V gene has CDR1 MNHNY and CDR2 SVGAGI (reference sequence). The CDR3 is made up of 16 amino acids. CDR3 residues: CASRRSGSRSTDTQYF. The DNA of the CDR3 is TGTGCCAGCAGGCGTTCCGGGAGTAGAAGCACAGATACGCAGTATTTT.

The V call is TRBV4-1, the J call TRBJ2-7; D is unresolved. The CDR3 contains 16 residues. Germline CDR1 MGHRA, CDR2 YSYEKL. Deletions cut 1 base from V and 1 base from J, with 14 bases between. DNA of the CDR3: TGCGCCAGCAGCCAAGGCGGAACGGGCCGATCCTACGAGCAGTACTTC. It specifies CASSQGGTGRSYEQYF.

CDR3 sequence: CASSIYLGYQPQHF. The CDR3 nucleotides are TGTGCCAGTAGTATTTACTTGGGGTATCAGCCCCAGCATTTT. The chain carries TRBV19 and TRBJ1-5; unclear D gene. V was trimmed by 3 bases and J by 5 bases, leaving 11 bases between them. Germline V gene data show CDR1 as LNHDA and CDR2 as SQIVND (reference sequence). This CDR3 contains 14 residues.

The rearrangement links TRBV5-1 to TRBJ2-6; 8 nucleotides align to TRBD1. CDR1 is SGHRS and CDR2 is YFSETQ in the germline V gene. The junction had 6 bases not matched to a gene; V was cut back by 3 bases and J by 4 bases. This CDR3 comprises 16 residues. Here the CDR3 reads CASSSSGGGGANVLTF. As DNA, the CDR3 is TGCGCCAGCAGCTCCTCAGGGGGCGGAGGGGCCAACGTCCTGACTTTC.

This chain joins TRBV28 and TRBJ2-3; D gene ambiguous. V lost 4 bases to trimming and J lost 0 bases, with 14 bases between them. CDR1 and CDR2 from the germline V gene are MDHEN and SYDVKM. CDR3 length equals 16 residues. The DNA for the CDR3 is TGTGCCAGCAGTTCTCAAACTATCGGGAGCACAGATACGCAGTATTTT. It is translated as CASSSQTIGSTDTQYF.

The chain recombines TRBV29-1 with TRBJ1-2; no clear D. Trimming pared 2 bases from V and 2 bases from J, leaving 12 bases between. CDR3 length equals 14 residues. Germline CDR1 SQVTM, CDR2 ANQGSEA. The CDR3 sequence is CSVEWANRNYGYTF. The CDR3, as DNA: TGCAGCGTTGAATGGGCGAACAGAAACTATGGCTACACCTTC.

CDR3 in amino acids: CASSQPRGGAGREAFF. The CDR3 nucleotides read TGCGCCAGCAGCCAACCAAGGGGGGGGGCAGGGCGTGAAGCTTTCTTT. The chain joins TRBV4-1 to TRBJ1-1, with D perhaps matching TRBD1 (6 bases). The length of the CDR3 is 16 residues. CDR1 and CDR2 (germline): MGHRA, YSYEKL. Trimming stripped 2 bases from V and 7 bases from J, with 20 bases between.

In DNA, the CDR3 is TGTGCCAGCAGGGAACAAATCCGGGACAGCTATTACGAGCAGTACTTC. This gives the protein CASREQIRDSYYEQYF. V and J are TRBV6-8 and TRBJ2-7, with 7 bases identical to TRBD1. The ends lost 6 bases at V and 4 bases at J; junction bases unmatched: 15. The CDR3 consists of 16 residues. Germline CDR1 MNHGY, CDR2 SAAAGT.

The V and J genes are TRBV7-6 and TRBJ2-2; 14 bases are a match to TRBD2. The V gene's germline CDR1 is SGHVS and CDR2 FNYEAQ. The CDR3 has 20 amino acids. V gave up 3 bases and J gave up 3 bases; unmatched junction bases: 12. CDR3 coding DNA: TGTGCCAGCAGCTTTCGACCGGGACTAGCGGGAGAAAAGTACACCGGGGAGCTGTTTTTT. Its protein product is CASSFRPGLAGEKYTGELFF.

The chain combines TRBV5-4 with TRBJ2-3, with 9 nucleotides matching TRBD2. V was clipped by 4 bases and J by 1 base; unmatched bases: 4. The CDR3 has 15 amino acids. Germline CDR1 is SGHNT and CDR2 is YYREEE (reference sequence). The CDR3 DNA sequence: TGTGCCAGCAGCGAGGGACTAGCCGGCACAGATACGCAGTATTTT. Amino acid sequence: CASSEGLAGTDTQYF.

CDR3 sequence (DNA): TGTGCCTTAGGCACACCCCGACCCTATTTT. Protein sequence: CALGTPRPYF. The V and J genes are TRBV19 and TRBJ1-3; D uncertain. Germline CDR1 reads LNHDA; CDR2 reads SQIVND (reference sequence). Trimming removed 11 bases from V and 16 bases from J, with 18 bases in between. The CDR3 has 10 residues.

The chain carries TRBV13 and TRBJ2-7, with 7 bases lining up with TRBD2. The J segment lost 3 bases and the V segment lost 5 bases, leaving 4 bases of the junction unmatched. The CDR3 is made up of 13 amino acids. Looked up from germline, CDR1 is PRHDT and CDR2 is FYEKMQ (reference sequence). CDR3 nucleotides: TGTGCCAGCAGCCCCCCTAGCGGCTACGAGCAGTACTTC. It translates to CASSPPSGYEQYF.